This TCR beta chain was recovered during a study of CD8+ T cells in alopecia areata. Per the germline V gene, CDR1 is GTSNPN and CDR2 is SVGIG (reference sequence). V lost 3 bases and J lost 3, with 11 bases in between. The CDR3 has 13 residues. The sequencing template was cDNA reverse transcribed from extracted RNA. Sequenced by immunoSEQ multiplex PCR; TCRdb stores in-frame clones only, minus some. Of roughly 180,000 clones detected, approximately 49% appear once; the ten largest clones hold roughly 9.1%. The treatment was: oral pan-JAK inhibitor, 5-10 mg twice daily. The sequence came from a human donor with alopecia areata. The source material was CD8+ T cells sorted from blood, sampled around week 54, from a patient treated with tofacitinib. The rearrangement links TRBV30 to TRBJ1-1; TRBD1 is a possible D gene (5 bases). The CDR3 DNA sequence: TGTGCCTGGAGCCCGGACACCGACACTGAAGCTTTCTTT. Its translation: CAWSPDTDTEAFF.